These 21 T cell receptor beta chains share one sample of origin, sequenced in a study of response to subunit inactivated influenza vaccine. TCRdb re-called the RT-PCR reads with MiXCR, one entry per CDR3 protein. The sample records about 500,000 distinct CDR3 sequences, about an eighth being singletons. Sample: PBMCs from blood, taken 35 to 45 days after vaccination. The receptors originated from a man over 45 who received an inactivated influenza vaccine.

CDR3 loop: CASTVNTEAFF. The CDR3 DNA reads as TGTGCCAGCACCGTAAACACTGAAGCTTTCTTT. V is TRBV7-9 and J is TRBJ1-1; D is ambiguous. V shed 7 bases and J shed 2 bases, with 5 bases lying between them. The CDR3 extends over 11 amino acids. Germline CDR1 SEHNR, CDR2 FQNEAQ (reference sequence).

This clonotype was recorded a few times. The rearrangement joins TRBV4-3 to TRBJ2-3, with 7 bases identical to TRBD2. V shed 0 bases and J 1 base; nucleotides not matched to a gene: 7. The CDR3 extends over 17 amino acids. Germline values: CDR1 LGHNA, CDR2 YSLEER. The CDR3 is CASSQDGSSGRTDTQYF. CDR3 sequence (DNA): TGCGCCAGCAGCCAAGACGGTTCTAGCGGACGCACAGATACGCAGTATTTT.

The gene calls are TRBV23-1 and TRBJ2-1; a weak D match, TRBD1 (5 bases). TRBV23-1 is assigned to the ORF class and has an uncertain function. V lost 0 bases and J 4 bases, leaving 13 bases between the germline ends. This CDR3 comprises 16 residues. The DNA of the CDR3 is TGCGCCAGCAGTCAATCTGGACAAGGAAAATACAATGAGCAGTTCTTC. Translation: CASSQSGQGKYNEQFF.

This clonotype was seen at least ten times. V gene TRBV20-1 combines with J gene TRBJ2-2; D may correspond to TRBD1 or TRBD2 (5 bases each). The V end lost 0 bases, the J end lost 3 bases, and 14 bases lay between the germline ends. CDR1 and CDR2 (germline): DFQATT, SNEGSKA (reference sequence). The CDR3 spans 16 residues. CDR3 coding DNA: TGCAGTGCTAGAGAGAGGGGTCTACACGACACCGGGGAGCTGTTTTTT. It specifies CSARERGLHDTGELFF.

The CDR3 loop reads CAISETPLAPSSYEQYF. The CDR3 bases are TGTGCCATCAGTGAGACCCCCCTAGCGCCGAGCTCCTACGAGCAGTACTTC. The chain joins TRBV10-3 to TRBJ2-7, with a weak D call TRBD2 (6 bases). The V end lost 2 bases, the J end lost 0 bases, and 17 bases lay between the germline ends. Germline V gives CDR1 ENHRY, CDR2 SYGVKD. This CDR3 has 17 residues.

This clonotype was recorded at least ten times. The chain recombines TRBV4-3 with TRBJ2-3, with 8 bases fitting TRBD2. The germline V gene encodes CDR1 LGHNA and CDR2 YSLEER. V shed 5 bases and J 5 bases; nucleotides not matched to a gene: 6. This CDR3 comprises 14 residues. The DNA for the CDR3 is TGCGCCAGCAGCTATGAGCGGGGGCGAGATACGCAGTATTTT. Residues: CASSYERGRDTQYF.

The chain has TRBV3-1 and TRBJ2-1; 8 nucleotides agree with TRBD2. CDR3 length: 15 residues. CDR1 is LGHDT and CDR2 is YNNKEL in the germline V gene (reference sequence). J lost 8 bases, V lost 4 bases, and 10 bases had no gene match. The CDR3 DNA reads as TGTGCCAGCAGCCTCGGAACGGGAGGGCCCGATGAGCAGTTCTTC. Its protein is CASSLGTGGPDEQFF.

This clonotype was found a few times. The chain joins TRBV27 to TRBJ2-3; 10 nucleotides agree with TRBD2. Germline CDR1 MNHEY, CDR2 SMNVEV (reference sequence). This CDR3 is built from 15 residues. V shed 5 bases, J shed 4 bases, and the junction held 6 bases outside the gene matches. The CDR3 protein is CASSTAGGPPDTQYF. CDR3 DNA sequence: TGTGCCAGCAGTACAGCGGGAGGGCCGCCAGATACGCAGTATTTT.

For this clonotype: Compared with germline, one end of the junction differs, possibly owing to a read error. The chain has TRBV20-1 and TRBJ1-2; D may be TRBD1 (6 bases). CDR1 is DFQATT, CDR2 SNEGSKA, per germline (reference sequence). The CDR3 sequence is 13 residues long. CDR3 DNA sequence: TGCAGTGCTAGAGATATTCAGGGGACCCCGGAAGACTTC. Protein product: CSARDIQGTPEDF.

This clonotype has at least ten counts. Since the CDR3 does not end with the conserved phenylalanine or tryptophan, this likely comes from a read error. No DNA is shown, since the ends of the CDR3 on it are uncertain; the CDR3 is the one TCRdb lists. The CDR3 loop reads CATRGEPGYGSS. The gene calls are TRBV24-1 and TRBJ2-7; the table's D call, TRBD1, was not checked against the DNA. Per germline, CDR1 KGHDR and CDR2 SFDVKD. The CDR3 is 12 residues long, ends included.

There are a few counts of this clonotype. The V gene is TRBV3-1, the J gene TRBJ2-7; 8 bases map to TRBD1. Germline V gene lookup returns CDR1 LGHDT and CDR2 YNNKEL (reference sequence). V lost 0 bases to trimming and J lost 3 bases; unmatched junction nucleotides: 13. The CDR3 is 18 amino acids. The CDR3 sequence is CASSQDVSRGTGRYEQYF. Here the CDR3 DNA reads TGTGCCAGCAGCCAAGACGTAAGCCGTGGGACAGGACGCTACGAGCAGTACTTC.

The chain couples TRBV5-6 to TRBJ1-1; D call uncertain. The V and J ends lost 3 bases and 0 bases respectively, with 6 bases between them. In germline, CDR1 is SGHDT, CDR2 YYEEEE. This CDR3 is built from 13 residues. The CDR3 coding sequence is TGTGCCAGCAGCTACTACTTGAACACTGAAGCTTTCTTT. It codes for CASSYYLNTEAFF.

This clonotype was counted at least ten times. The J gene is TRBJ2-1, the V gene TRBV5-1; D is uncertain. The germline V and J ends were trimmed by 3 bases and 0 bases, with 7 bases remaining between them. The CDR3 consists of 14 residues. The germline gives CDR1 SGHRS, CDR2 YFSETQ. CDR3 amino acids: CASSSLDSYNEQFF. CDR3 sequence (DNA): TGCGCCAGCAGCTCCCTCGACTCCTACAATGAGCAGTTCTTC.

This clonotype was detected a few times. The V gene is TRBV6-1, the J gene TRBJ2-7; D may be TRBD1 (6 bases). The CDR3 is made up of 13 amino acids. V was pared by 5 bases and J by 7 bases, with 15 bases between. Germline values: CDR1 MNHNS, CDR2 SASEGT. In DNA, the CDR3 is TGTGCCAGCAGTCCGGCCCTGACAGGAGAGCAGTACTTC. It codes for CASSPALTGEQYF.

The V gene is TRBV4-3, the J gene TRBJ2-7; possibly TRBD2 for D (6 bases). CDR3 length: 13 residues. V was shortened by 0 bases and J by 7 bases, with 10 bases between the two germline ends. The germline V gene encodes CDR1 LGHNA and CDR2 YSLEER. For the CDR3, the DNA is TGCGCCAGCAGCCAAGATTGGGGAGGAGAGCAGTACTTC. Protein sequence: CASSQDWGGEQYF.

This clonotype was observed a few times. The chain joins TRBV6-2 or TRBV6-3 to TRBJ2-1, with 7 bases matching TRBD1. Germline CDR1 MNHEY, CDR2 SVGEGT. The J segment lost 5 bases and the V segment lost 4 bases, leaving 11 bases of the junction unmatched. The CDR3 consists of 16 residues. In nucleotides, the CDR3 is TGTGCCAGCAGTTCCAACGAACAGGGGCGCCACAATGAGCAGTTCTTC. This translates into CASSSNEQGRHNEQFF.

This clonotype has only a few counts. The CDR3 region has the DNA TGCAGTGCTCCGACTAGCGGGGGGAACTCCTACAATGAGCAGTTCTTC. It encodes CSAPTSGGNSYNEQFF. The J gene is TRBJ2-1, the V gene TRBV20-1; 13 nucleotides line up with TRBD2. Germline V gene sequence: CDR1 DFQATT, CDR2 SNEGSKA (reference sequence). Germline trimming cut 5 bases from V and 0 bases from J; bases unmatched to any gene: 4. The CDR3 contains 16 residues.

In DNA, the CDR3 is TGCAGTGCTAGCCGGGACAGGGTAAATGAGCAGTTCTTC. As protein: CSASRDRVNEQFF. The genes are TRBV20-1 and TRBJ2-1; 9 nucleotides align to TRBD1. The J segment lost 7 bases and the V segment lost 3 bases, leaving 4 bases of the junction unmatched. The CDR3 length is 13 residues. Germline values: CDR1 DFQATT, CDR2 SNEGSKA (reference sequence).

V is TRBV7-9 and J is TRBJ2-1; 10 bases fit TRBD1. The trim removed 4 bases at V and 8 bases at J, leaving 11 bases unmatched. The CDR3 totals 16 residues. Looked up from germline, CDR1 is SEHNR and CDR2 is FQNEAQ (reference sequence). CDR3 sequence: CASSSRQGAFFDEQFF. The DNA for the CDR3 is TGTGCCAGCAGCTCGAGACAGGGGGCTTTTTTCGATGAGCAGTTCTTC. The variable domain in full, completed from reference TRBV7-9 and TRBJ2-1, reads DTGVSQNPRHKITKRGQNVTFRCDPISEHNRLYWYRQTLGQGPEFLTYFQNEAQLEKSRLLSDRFSAERPKGSFSTLEIQRTEQGDSAMYLCASSSRQGAFFDEQFFGPGTRLTVL.

This chain uses TRBV25-1 with TRBJ2-3, with TRBD1 as a possible D gene (6 bases). The V end lost 6 bases, the J end lost 4 bases, and 17 bases lay between the germline ends. The CDR3 sequence is 15 residues long. Germline values: CDR1 MGHDK, CDR2 SYGVNS. The DNA for the CDR3 is TGTGCCAGCAGAGATACAGGGATGGTCTCAGATACGCAGTATTTT. Translating gives CASRDTGMVSDTQYF.

This clonotype was recorded a few times. The V and J genes are TRBV5-6 and TRBJ2-6; 9 positions agree with TRBD1. The CDR3 extends over 13 amino acids. Trimming took 10 bases from V and 7 from J; bases not matched to a gene: 6. Germline assignment: CDR1 SGHDT and CDR2 YYEEEE. The CDR3 DNA is TGTGCCGGACAGGGGTTTGGCGCCAACGTCCTGACTTTC. It encodes CAGQGFGANVLTF.